This entry describes one T cell receptor (beta chain). The assay was immunoSEQ multiplex PCR, and TCRdb's table has in-frame clones only and misses some. The data hold fewer than 100,000 clones, with 95% to 97% observed a single time. With 3 bases clipped from V and 7 bases from J, the junction kept 5 bases outside the gene matches. The CDR3 has 14 residues. Germline lookup yields CDR1 MDHEN and CDR2 SYDVKM. The sample originates from a study of technical replicates of blood from a few donors. V gene TRBV28 combines with J gene TRBJ1-5; TRBD1 agrees at 8 bases. This receptor was taken from a human donor in good health. The sequenced sample was T cells isolated from PBMCs. CDR3 sequence (DNA): TGTGCCAGCAGTTTTTCTACAGGGGGACAGCCCCAGCATTTT. It translates to CASSFSTGGQPQHF.